This T cell receptor beta chain was found in a study of cytomegalovirus exposure and HLA in healthy donors. Trimming stripped 10 bases from V and 6 bases from J, with 19 bases between. The CDR3 totals 13 residues. The germline gives CDR1 MNHEY, CDR2 SMNVEV (reference sequence). 60 Vbeta and 13 Jbeta primers were used in PCR. Only in-frame clones appear in the TCRdb table, and some are missing; sequencing was by immunoSEQ multiplex PCR. The sample lists 150,000 to 250,000 clones, about 81% occurring once. To note about this clone: Its antigen is still unknown.

Study conclusions and caveats: Apparent HLA restriction characterized most CMV-associated TCR beta chains in a later analysis.

Donors were ostensibly healthy at sampling, although undocumented immune exposures were probable. This clonotype originated in a woman aged 50 to 60 in good health and CMV-seropositive. Sequencing was carried out using PBMCs. The chain links TRBV27 to TRBJ2-7; a weak D match, TRBD1 (5 bases). In DNA form, the CDR3 reads TGTGCCACCACCCGGCCAGGGCTGGGCGAGCAGTACTTC. Translated, it gives CATTRPGLGEQYF.